A single sample gave rise to the 3 T cell receptor beta chains below, sequenced in a study of cytomegalovirus exposure and HLA in healthy donors. In the PCR, 60 Vbeta and 13 Jbeta primers were used. TCRdb keeps only in-frame clones here, not all; method: immunoSEQ multiplex PCR. The sample yields around 150,000 clones, roughly four fifths seen once. Input material: PBMCs. These receptor sequences come from a man aged 18 to 30 in good health and CMV-seronegative.

The chain uses TRBV6-5 and TRBJ2-7, with D maybe TRBD1 (6 bases). The CDR3 runs to 14 residues. Germline V gene lookup returns CDR1 MNHEY and CDR2 SVGAGI. V shed 2 bases and J shed 6 bases, with 14 bases lying between them. CDR3 nucleotides: TGTGCCAGCAGTTACCCGAACAGGGTAGGCGAGCAGTACTTC. Protein sequence: CASSYPNRVGEQYF.

The gene calls are TRBV6-5 and TRBJ2-6; 10 nucleotides agree with TRBD1. Trimming took 7 bases from V and 2 from J; bases not matched to a gene: 2. CDR3 length: 15 residues. Germline V gives CDR1 MNHEY, CDR2 SVGAGI. The CDR3 nucleotides read TGTGCCAGCACCGGGACAGGGGCTGGGGCCAACGTCCTGACTTTC. It is translated as CASTGTGAGANVLTF.

V and J are TRBV7-9 and TRBJ2-7; TRBD1 agrees at 9 bases. The CDR3 extends over 14 amino acids. CDR1 is SEHNR, CDR2 FQNEAQ, per germline (reference sequence). The J segment lost 6 bases and the V segment lost 5 bases, leaving 8 bases of the junction unmatched. The CDR3 region is CASSRRTGEGEQYF. CDR3 nucleotide sequence: TGTGCCAGCAGCCGTCGGACAGGGGAAGGCGAGCAGTACTTC.